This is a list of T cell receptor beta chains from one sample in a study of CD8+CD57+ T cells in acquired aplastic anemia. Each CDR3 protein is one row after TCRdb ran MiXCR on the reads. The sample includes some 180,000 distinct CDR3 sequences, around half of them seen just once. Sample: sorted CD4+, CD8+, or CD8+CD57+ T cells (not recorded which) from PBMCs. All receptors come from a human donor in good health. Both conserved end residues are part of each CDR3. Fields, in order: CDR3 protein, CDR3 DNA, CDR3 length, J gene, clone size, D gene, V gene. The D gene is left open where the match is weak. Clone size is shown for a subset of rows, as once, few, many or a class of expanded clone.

CDR3: CSVEDPSGVNEQYF; DNA: TGCAGCGTTGAAGACCCTAGCGGGGTCAACGAGCAGTACTTC; length: 14; J: TRBJ2-7; size: .; D: TRBD2; V: TRBV29-1
CDR3: CASSIAQGGSPLHF; DNA: TGTGCCAGTAGTATCGCCCAAGGGGGTTCACCCCTCCACTTT; length: 14; J: TRBJ1-6; size: .; D: .; V: TRBV19
CDR3: CASRESGTSGRDSRANVLTF; DNA: TGTGCCAGCAGAGAATCCGGGACTAGCGGGCGGGATAGTCGGGCCAACGTCCTGACTTTC; length: 20; J: TRBJ2-6; size: few; D: TRBD2; V: TRBV6-1
CDR3: CASRLTGNTHEQYF; DNA: TGCGCCAGCAGACTGACAGGGAATACCCACGAGCAGTACTTC; length: 14; J: TRBJ2-7; size: many; D: TRBD1; V: TRBV5-1
CDR3: CSVMVFGQISDNYGYTF; DNA: TGCAGCGTTATGGTGTTCGGGCAGATAAGCGATAACTATGGCTACACCTTC; length: 17; J: TRBJ1-2; size: few; D: .; V: TRBV29-1
CDR3: CASSLGLAGGLFTGELFF; DNA: TGCGCCAGCAGCTTGGGACTAGCGGGAGGACTATTCACCGGGGAGCTGTTTTTT; length: 18; J: TRBJ2-2; size: .; D: TRBD2; V: TRBV5-1
CDR3: CASSMGLQVNEQFF; DNA: TGTGCCAGTAGTATGGGACTACAGGTGAATGAGCAGTTCTTC; length: 14; J: TRBJ2-1; size: few; D: TRBD2; V: TRBV19
CDR3: CASSQSLPQGAGARNEQFF; DNA: TGCGCCAGCAGCCAATCCCTACCGCAAGGGGCGGGAGCTCGAAATGAGCAGTTCTTC; length: 19; J: TRBJ2-1; size: .; D: TRBD2; V: TRBV4-1
CDR3: CSASGGRAGTQYF; DNA: TGCAGTGCTAGTGGTGGGAGGGCCGGGACGCAGTATTTT; length: 13; J: TRBJ2-3; size: .; D: TRBD2; V: TRBV20-1
CDR3: CASSPGQENQPQHF; DNA: TGTGCCAGTAGTCCAGGACAGGAAAATCAGCCCCAGCATTTT; length: 14; J: TRBJ1-5; size: many; D: TRBD1; V: TRBV19
CDR3: CAIGRGTPYEQYF; DNA: TGTGCCATCGGGCGGGGCACCCCCTACGAGCAGTACTTC; length: 13; J: TRBJ2-7; size: .; D: .; V: TRBV10-3
CDR3: CASSSPSGHEQFF; DNA: TGTGCCAGTAGCTCCCCGAGCGGGCACGAGCAGTTCTTC; length: 13; J: TRBJ2-1; size: many; D: .; V: TRBV19
CDR3: CASSFRQGVNTEAFF; DNA: TGTGCCAGTAGTTTCCGACAGGGGGTGAACACTGAAGCTTTCTTT; length: 15; J: TRBJ1-1; size: many; D: TRBD1; V: TRBV19
CDR3: CASTPGAGDGYTF; DNA: TGTGCCAGTACCCCCGGGGCGGGGGATGGCTACACCTTC; length: 13; J: TRBJ1-2; size: .; D: .; V: TRBV19
CDR3: CAARNRVESTDTQYF; DNA: TGTGCCGCCCGGAACAGGGTAGAAAGCACAGATACGCAGTATTTT; length: 15; J: TRBJ2-3; size: .; D: .; V: TRBV10-3
CDR3: CASSPDRARHEQFF; DNA: TGTGCCAGCAGCCCGGACAGGGCCCGGCATGAGCAGTTCTTC; length: 14; J: TRBJ2-1; size: .; D: TRBD1; V: TRBV7-3
CDR3: CASRLGGSNTEAFF; DNA: TGTGCCAGCAGGTTAGGGGGGTCAAACACTGAAGCTTTCTTT; length: 14; J: TRBJ1-1; size: .; D: .; V: TRBV28
CDR3: CSARDAGTGITDTQYF; DNA: TGCAGTGCTAGAGACGCTGGGACAGGGATCACAGATACGCAGTATTTT; length: 16; J: TRBJ2-3; size: many; D: TRBD1; V: TRBV20-1
CDR3: CASSEWGFRANEKLFF; DNA: TGTGCCAGCAGTGAATGGGGGTTTCGGGCTAATGAAAAACTGTTTTTT; length: 16; J: TRBJ1-4; size: many; D: .; V: TRBV25-1
CDR3: CARGDSPYEQYF; DNA: TGCGCCAGGGGGGACAGTCCTTACGAGCAGTACTTC; length: 12; J: TRBJ2-7; size: few; D: TRBD1; V: TRBV10-1
CDR3: CASSILHNEQFF; DNA: TGTGCCAGTAGTATATTACACAATGAGCAGTTCTTC; length: 12; J: TRBJ2-1; size: many; D: .; V: TRBV19
CDR3: CASSFTDRGPGELFF; DNA: TGTGCCAGCAGTTTCACGGACAGGGGGCCCGGGGAGCTGTTTTTT; length: 15; J: TRBJ2-2; size: few; D: TRBD1; V: TRBV28
CDR3: CSARDRGLAGGLTDTQYF; DNA: TGCAGTGCTAGAGATCGCGGACTAGCGGGGGGCCTCACAGATACGCAGTATTTT; length: 18; J: TRBJ2-3; size: .; D: TRBD2; V: TRBV20-1
CDR3: CASSLSDRGNSPLHF; DNA: TGTGCCAGCAGTTTATCCGACAGGGGTAATTCACCCCTCCACTTT; length: 15; J: TRBJ1-6; size: .; D: TRBD1; V: TRBV28
CDR3: CASSPGLAMDTQYF; DNA: TGTGCTAGCAGCCCCGGACTAGCTATGGATACGCAGTATTTT; length: 14; J: TRBJ2-3; size: .; D: TRBD2; V: TRBV7-7
CDR3: CASSRAGVGEQYF; DNA: TGTGCCAGCAGCCGAGCGGGAGTGGGGGAGCAGTACTTC; length: 13; J: TRBJ2-7; size: many; D: TRBD2; V: TRBV6-2/TRBV6-3